The TCR beta chain described here comes from a study of T-cell reconstitution after alpha-beta-depleted transplantation in children. This clonotype was detected ten times or more. The length of the CDR3 is 17 residues. V gave up 0 bases and J gave up 0 bases, with 11 bases separating them. Germline V gene sequence: CDR1 MNHEY, CDR2 SVGAGI. A TCRbeta library incorporating unique molecular identifiers was prepared. Each CDR3 protein is one row after TCRdb ran MiXCR on the PCR reads. Here the sample spans around 680,000 distinct CDR3 sequences, about 15% being singletons. The gene calls are TRBV6-5 and TRBJ1-4; D is undetermined. The source was PBMCs from the stem cell graft donor, collected from the stem cell graft. This sequence originates from a human donor who donated a stem cell graft to a child with acute myeloid leukemia. The CDR3 sequence is CASSYSIPGSTNEKLFF. CDR3 sequence (DNA): TGTGCCAGCAGTTACTCGATCCCTGGGTCAACTAATGAAAAACTGTTTTTT.